The clone carrying this TCR beta chain appeared a single time. Per the germline V gene, CDR1 is SNHLY and CDR2 is FYNNEI. The CDR3 consists of 16 residues. Trimming took 4 bases from V and 6 from J; bases not matched to a gene: 11. The data are from a study of technical replicates of blood from a handful of donors. Produced via immunoSEQ multiplex PCR; TCRdb's table is partial and in-frame only. Of roughly 80,000 clones in the sample, nearly 96% were seen once. Sequences were obtained from T cells isolated from PBMCs. The V and J genes are TRBV2 and TRBJ1-2; the match to TRBD1 covers 10 bases. The sequence derives from a human donor in good health. The CDR3 is CASSVWETGGTHGYTF. The CDR3 nucleotides are TGTGCCAGCAGTGTGTGGGAGACAGGGGGCACCCATGGCTACACCTTC.